The 5 T cell receptor beta chains given below trace back to one sample, sequenced in a study of control samples from healthy donors and cancer patients. Profiling relied on immunoSEQ multiplex PCR, and the TCRdb table lists in-frame clones only, not all of them. Here the sample spans some 410,000 clones, approximately 92% being singletons. Sequencing input: PBMCs. These receptor sequences come from a man aged 35-49 years with head and neck cancer.

In DNA, the CDR3 is TGTGCCATCCCGGGGAGGGGGCCAGATACGCAGTATTTT. Its protein product is CAIPGRGPDTQYF. V usage is TRBV5-4 and J usage is TRBJ2-3; D tentatively reads TRBD1 or TRBD2 (7 bases each). V was clipped by 9 bases and J by 4 bases, with 15 bases between them. This CDR3 is built from 13 residues. CDR1 and CDR2 (germline): SGHNT, YYREEE (reference sequence).

The chain recombines TRBV5-5 with TRBJ2-3; the D gene is possibly TRBD2 (6 bases). This CDR3 is 15 amino acids long. Germline CDR1 is SGHKS and CDR2 is YYEKEE (reference sequence). V gave up 6 bases and J gave up 2 bases, with 16 bases separating them. As DNA, the CDR3 is TGTGCCAGCATCATGGTGGGGGGTCCCACAGATACGCAGTATTTT. Amino acids: CASIMVGGPTDTQYF.

The chain recombines TRBV14 with TRBJ1-5; D gene unclear. The CDR3 is 17 amino acids. V was pared by 3 bases and J by 1 base, with 16 bases between. Germline CDR1 reads SGHDN; CDR2 reads FVKESK. CDR3 DNA sequence: TGTGCCAGCAGCCAGCCCCTGGCCCACAAAAGCAATCAGCCCCAGCATTTT. Protein: CASSQPLAHKSNQPQHF.

This rearrangement joins TRBV5-1 to TRBJ1-1; D not resolved. Trimming left V 0 bases short and J 0 bases short, with 9 bases between. Germline-derived CDR1 and CDR2 are SGHRS and YFSETQ. The CDR3 contains 15 residues. The CDR3 here is CASSLGSYMNTEAFF. As DNA, the CDR3 is TGCGCCAGCAGCTTGGGATCCTACATGAACACTGAAGCTTTCTTT.

The V call is TRBV27, the J call TRBJ1-4, with D perhaps matching TRBD1 (5 bases). Germline V lookup: CDR1 MNHEY, CDR2 SMNVEV (reference sequence). The CDR3 is 15 residues long. Trimming shortened V by 4 bases and J by 7 bases, and 16 bases separated the two germline ends. DNA of the CDR3: TGTGCCAGCAGTTCTCCGGGGCCGTGGCGTGAAAAACTGTTTTTT. Its protein product is CASSSPGPWREKLFF. Full variable domain (outside the CDR3, taken from reference TRBV27 and TRBJ1-4): EAQVTQNPRYLITVTGKKLTVTCSQNMNHEYMSWYRQDPGLGLRQIYYSMNVEVTDKGDVPEGYKVSRKEKRNFPLILESPSPNQTSLYFCASSSPGPWREKLFFGSGTQLSVL.